The source of this T cell receptor (beta chain) is a study of blood T cells in healthy people across ages. The authors ran a second PCR of 7 to 11 cycles using a sample-barcoded 5' primer and a J-beta primer mix. Researchers report that a template-switch adaptor with 12 random nucleotides tagged each cDNA molecule. TCRdb independently ran MiXCR on the 5' RACE reads; one entry per CDR3 protein. The sample comprises some 760,000 distinct CDR3 sequences, around a quarter of which are singletons, and 9.4% rests with the top ten. Trimming pared 1 base from V and 5 bases from J, leaving 12 bases between. The CDR3 sequence is 15 residues long. Per the germline V gene, CDR1 is LGHDT and CDR2 is YNNKEL (reference sequence). These data were also reused for a study on T cells of mothers and their children. Turning to that study: Donation involved a few healthy Caucasian mothers and the six children that they had. The second PCR used the M1S primer, and this primer added sample barcodes and 2-4 random nucleotides. The data showed no persistent microchimeric T cell clones.

V and J are TRBV3-1 and TRBJ2-1; D is uncertain. This TCR was recovered from a boy between 10 and 17 years old in good health. Input material: blood. The CDR3 bases are TGTGCCAGCAGCCAAGTGACTTACCCCGACAATGAGCAGTTCTTC. This codes for CASSQVTYPDNEQFF.